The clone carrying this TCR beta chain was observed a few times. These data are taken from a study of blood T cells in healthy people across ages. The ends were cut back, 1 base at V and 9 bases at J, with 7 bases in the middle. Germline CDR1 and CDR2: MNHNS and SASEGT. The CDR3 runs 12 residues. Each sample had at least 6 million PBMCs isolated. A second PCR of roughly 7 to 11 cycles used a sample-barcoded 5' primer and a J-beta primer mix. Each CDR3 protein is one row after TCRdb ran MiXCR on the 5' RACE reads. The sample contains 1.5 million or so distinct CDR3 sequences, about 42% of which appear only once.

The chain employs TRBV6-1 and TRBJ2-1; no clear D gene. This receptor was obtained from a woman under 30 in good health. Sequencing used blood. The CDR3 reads CASSEVGSEQFF. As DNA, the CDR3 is TGTGCCAGCAGTGAAGTCGGGTCTGAGCAGTTCTTC.